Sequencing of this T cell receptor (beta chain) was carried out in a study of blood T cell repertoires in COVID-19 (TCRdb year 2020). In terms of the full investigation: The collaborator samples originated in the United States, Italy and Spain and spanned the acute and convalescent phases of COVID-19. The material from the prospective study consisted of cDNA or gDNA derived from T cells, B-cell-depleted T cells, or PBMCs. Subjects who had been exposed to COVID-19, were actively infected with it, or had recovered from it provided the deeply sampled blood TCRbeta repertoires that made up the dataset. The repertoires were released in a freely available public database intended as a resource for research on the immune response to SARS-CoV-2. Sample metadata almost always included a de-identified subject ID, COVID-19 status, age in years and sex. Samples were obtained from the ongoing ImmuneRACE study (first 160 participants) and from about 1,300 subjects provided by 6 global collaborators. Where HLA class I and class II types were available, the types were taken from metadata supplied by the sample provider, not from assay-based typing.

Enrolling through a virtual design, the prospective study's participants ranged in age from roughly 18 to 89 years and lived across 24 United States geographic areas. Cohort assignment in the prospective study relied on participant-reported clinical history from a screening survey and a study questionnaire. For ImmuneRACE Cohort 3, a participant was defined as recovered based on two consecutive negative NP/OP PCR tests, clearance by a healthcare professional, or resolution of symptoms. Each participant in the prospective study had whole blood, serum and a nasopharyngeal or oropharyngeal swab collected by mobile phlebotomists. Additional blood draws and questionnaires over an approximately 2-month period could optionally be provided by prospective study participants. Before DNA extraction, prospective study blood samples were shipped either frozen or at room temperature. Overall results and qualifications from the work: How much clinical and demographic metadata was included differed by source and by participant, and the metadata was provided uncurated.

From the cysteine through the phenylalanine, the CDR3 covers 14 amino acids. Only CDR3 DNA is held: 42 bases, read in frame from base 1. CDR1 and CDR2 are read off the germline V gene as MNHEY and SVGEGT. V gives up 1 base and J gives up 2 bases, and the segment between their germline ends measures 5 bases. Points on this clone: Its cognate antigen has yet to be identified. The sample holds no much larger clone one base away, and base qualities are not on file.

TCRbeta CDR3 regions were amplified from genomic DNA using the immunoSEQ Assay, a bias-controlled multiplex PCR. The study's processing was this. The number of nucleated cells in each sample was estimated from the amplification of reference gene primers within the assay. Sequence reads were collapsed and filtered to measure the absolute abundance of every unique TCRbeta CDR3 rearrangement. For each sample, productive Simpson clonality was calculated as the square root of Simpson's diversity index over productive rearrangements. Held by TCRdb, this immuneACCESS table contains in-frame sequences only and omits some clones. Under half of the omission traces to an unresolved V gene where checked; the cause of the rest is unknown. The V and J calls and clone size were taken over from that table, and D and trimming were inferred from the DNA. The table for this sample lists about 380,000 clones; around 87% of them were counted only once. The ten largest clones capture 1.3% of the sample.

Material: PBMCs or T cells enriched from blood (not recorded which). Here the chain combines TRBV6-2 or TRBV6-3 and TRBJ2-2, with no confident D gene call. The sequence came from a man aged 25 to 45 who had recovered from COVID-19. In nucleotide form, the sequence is TGTGCCAGCAGTTACTTGTCTAACACCGGGGAGCTGTTTTTT. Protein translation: CASSYLSNTGELFF.